A selection of T cell receptor beta chains follows, all from one sample in a study of T-cell reconstitution after alpha-beta-depleted transplantation in children. Each CDR3 protein is one row after TCRdb ran MiXCR on the PCR reads. The data show some 9,000 distinct CDR3 sequences, approximately 15% seen once. Material: PBMCs, mostly from graft donor cells, obtained 60 days after TCRalphabeta/CD19-depleted stem cell transplant. The source is a girl under three years old who had a stem cell transplant for combined immunodeficiency, so the T cells may come from the graft donor. The CDR3 runs from the conserved cysteine through the conserved F or W. D genes are given only for firm matches. Rows may omit the clone size; those that give it use once, few, many or a size class.

cdr3_length: 13; d_call: .; v_call: TRBV7-9; j_call: TRBJ2-7; clone_size: .; cdr3_nt: TGTGCCAGCAGCCTGGAGTGGTCCTACGAGCAGTACTTC; cdr3_aa: CASSLEWSYEQYF
cdr3_length: 15; d_call: .; v_call: TRBV5-1; j_call: TRBJ2-1; clone_size: many; cdr3_nt: TGCGCCAGCAGCAGACAGGCTAGCTCCTACAATGAGCAGTTCTTC; cdr3_aa: CASSRQASSYNEQFF
cdr3_length: 15; d_call: .; v_call: TRBV7-9; j_call: TRBJ1-3; clone_size: few; cdr3_nt: TGTGCCAGCAGCTCCGCACAGATGGCTGGAAACACCATATATTTT; cdr3_aa: CASSSAQMAGNTIYF
cdr3_length: 14; d_call: .; v_call: TRBV5-1; j_call: TRBJ2-1; clone_size: .; cdr3_nt: TGCGCCAGCAGCTCATCCTCCCCAGTCGGTGAGCAGTTCTTC; cdr3_aa: CASSSSSPVGEQFF
cdr3_length: 13; d_call: .; v_call: TRBV20-1; j_call: TRBJ1-1; clone_size: few; cdr3_nt: TGCAGTGCTAGAGGAGGGGTTTGGACTGAAGCTTTCTTT; cdr3_aa: CSARGGVWTEAFF
cdr3_length: 16; d_call: .; v_call: TRBV29-1; j_call: TRBJ2-3; clone_size: many; cdr3_nt: TGCAGCGTTTTGGGCCCCATTCGCCCTAGCACAGATACGCAGTATTTT; cdr3_aa: CSVLGPIRPSTDTQYF
cdr3_length: 16; d_call: TRBD2; v_call: TRBV9; j_call: TRBJ2-1; clone_size: many; cdr3_nt: TGTGCCAGCAGCGTCCGGGACTATGGTTCGCACAATGAGCAGTTCTTC; cdr3_aa: CASSVRDYGSHNEQFF
cdr3_length: 18; d_call: TRBD2; v_call: TRBV20-1; j_call: TRBJ2-1; clone_size: many; cdr3_nt: TGCAGTGCTAGGGCGTCTAGCGGGGGCGATAGCTCCTACAATGAGCAGTTCTTC; cdr3_aa: CSARASSGGDSSYNEQFF
cdr3_length: 15; d_call: .; v_call: TRBV11-2; j_call: TRBJ1-1; clone_size: .; cdr3_nt: TGTGCCAGCAGCTTTAGGGGGACGCCCGACACTGAAGCTTTCTTT; cdr3_aa: CASSFRGTPDTEAFF
cdr3_length: 18; d_call: .; v_call: TRBV12-5; j_call: TRBJ1-5; clone_size: .; cdr3_nt: TGTGCTAGTGGTTTGGTACATAAGGAACCGATAACAAATCAGCCCCAGCATTTT; cdr3_aa: CASGLVHKEPITNQPQHF
cdr3_length: 15; d_call: .; v_call: TRBV5-1; j_call: TRBJ1-1; clone_size: few; cdr3_nt: TGCGCCAGCAGCCCCATCCTCGACAGTGACACTGAAGCTTTCTTT; cdr3_aa: CASSPILDSDTEAFF
cdr3_length: 13; d_call: .; v_call: TRBV13; j_call: TRBJ1-1; clone_size: .; cdr3_nt: TGTGCCAGCAGCACCGGCGGAAGGACTGAAGCTTTCTTT; cdr3_aa: CASSTGGRTEAFF
cdr3_length: 18; d_call: TRBD2; v_call: TRBV9; j_call: TRBJ2-1; clone_size: .; cdr3_nt: TGTGCCAGCAGCGTAGAACCTCTGGCGGGAGGGCCGGGGAATGAGCGGTTCTTC; cdr3_aa: CASSVEPLAGGPGNERFF
cdr3_length: 12; d_call: .; v_call: TRBV3-1; j_call: TRBJ2-5; clone_size: .; cdr3_nt: TGTGCCAGCAGCGCGACTGGAGAGACCCAGTACTTC; cdr3_aa: CASSATGETQYF
cdr3_length: 13; d_call: .; v_call: TRBV20-1; j_call: TRBJ2-3; clone_size: many; cdr3_nt: TGCAGTGCTCAAGACAGGAGCACAGATACGCAGTATTTT; cdr3_aa: CSAQDRSTDTQYF
cdr3_length: 17; d_call: .; v_call: TRBV7-6; j_call: TRBJ2-1; clone_size: .; cdr3_nt: TGTGCCAGCAGCTTAGGGGCTGGTGGGAGCTCCTACAATGAGCAGTTCTTC; cdr3_aa: CASSLGAGGSSYNEQFF
cdr3_length: 14; d_call: TRBD2; v_call: TRBV6-2/TRBV6-3; j_call: TRBJ2-7; clone_size: few; cdr3_nt: TGTGCCAGCAGTTCGCGGACTAGCGGCTACGAGCAGTACTTC; cdr3_aa: CASSSRTSGYEQYF
cdr3_length: 14; d_call: .; v_call: TRBV6-5; j_call: TRBJ1-4; clone_size: many; cdr3_nt: TGTGCCAGCAGCCGCGGGAGACGGAATGAAAAACTGTTTTTT; cdr3_aa: CASSRGRRNEKLFF
cdr3_length: 14; d_call: .; v_call: TRBV4-2; j_call: TRBJ1-2; clone_size: few; cdr3_nt: TGTGCCAGCAGCCAACCTAGGGAGGGTTATGGCTACACCTTC; cdr3_aa: CASSQPREGYGYTF
cdr3_length: 13; d_call: .; v_call: TRBV29-1; j_call: TRBJ1-1; clone_size: .; cdr3_nt: TGCAGCGTTGGAGGGTCAGTGAACACTGAAGCTTTCTTT; cdr3_aa: CSVGGSVNTEAFF
cdr3_length: 13; d_call: .; v_call: TRBV6-5; j_call: TRBJ1-2; clone_size: once; cdr3_nt: TGTGCCAGCAGCCTTACCGGACTCTATGGCTACACCTTC; cdr3_aa: CASSLTGLYGYTF
cdr3_length: 11; d_call: .; v_call: TRBV12-3/TRBV12-4; j_call: TRBJ2-3; clone_size: many; cdr3_nt: TGTGCCAGCAGTTTTCTAGATACGCAGTATTTT; cdr3_aa: CASSFLDTQYF
cdr3_length: 17; d_call: TRBD1; v_call: TRBV24-1; j_call: TRBJ2-5; clone_size: many; cdr3_nt: TGTGCCACCAGTGATCCCTACGGGACAGGGAGTCAGGAGACCCAGTACTTC; cdr3_aa: CATSDPYGTGSQETQYF
cdr3_length: 14; d_call: .; v_call: TRBV11-3; j_call: TRBJ1-1; clone_size: .; cdr3_nt: TGTGCCAGCAGCTTAACGCAGGGCTACACTGAAGCTTTCTTT; cdr3_aa: CASSLTQGYTEAFF
cdr3_length: 16; d_call: TRBD2; v_call: TRBV24-1; j_call: TRBJ2-1; clone_size: few; cdr3_nt: TGTGCCACCAGTGATCCGGGACTAGCGGGGAACAATGAGCAGTTCTTC; cdr3_aa: CATSDPGLAGNNEQFF
cdr3_length: 13; d_call: .; v_call: TRBV10-3; j_call: TRBJ2-2; clone_size: few; cdr3_nt: TGTGACCGCCGGGCGAGCGGCACCGGGGAGCTGTTTTTT; cdr3_aa: CDRRASGTGELFF
cdr3_length: 15; d_call: .; v_call: TRBV20-1; j_call: TRBJ2-1; clone_size: large; cdr3_nt: TGCAGTGCTCCTTACGGGAGATCACGCGACAATGAGCAGTTCTTC; cdr3_aa: CSAPYGRSRDNEQFF
cdr3_length: 14; d_call: TRBD2; v_call: TRBV10-3; j_call: TRBJ2-7; clone_size: many; cdr3_nt: TGTGCCATCAGTGAGGGCGCTAGCGGATACGAGCAGTACTTC; cdr3_aa: CAISEGASGYEQYF
cdr3_length: 15; d_call: .; v_call: TRBV9; j_call: TRBJ2-7; clone_size: .; cdr3_nt: TGTGCCAGCAGCGTGGGGTCAGGCCCCTTTTACGAGCAGTACTTC; cdr3_aa: CASSVGSGPFYEQYF